These T cell receptor beta chains were read from a single sample in a study of T cells in Graves' hyperthyroidism and ophthalmopathy. MiXCR was run by TCRdb on the multiplex PCR reads, yielding one entry per CDR3 protein. The sample shows about 560,000 distinct CDR3 sequences, approximately 15% of them seen only once. Sequenced sample: blood. These receptors were collected from a woman younger than 35 with Graves' hyperthyroidism. Each CDR3 is given with its conserved first and last residue. The order of the fields is J gene, D gene, clone size, V gene, CDR3 protein, CDR3 DNA. The D gene is left open where the match is weak. Some rows mark clone size as missing; the rest say once, few, many or name a class of expanded clone.

>TRBJ1-4|.|.|TRBV20-1
CSAPTGSGEKLFF
TGCAGTGCCCCAACAGGATCTGGGGAAAAACTGTTTTTT
>TRBJ1-5|.|many|TRBV7-2
CASSHGTRNQPQHF
TGTGCCAGCAGCCACGGGACAAGGAATCAGCCCCAGCATTTT
>TRBJ2-3|TRBD2|.|TRBV7-9
CASSFGLAGGRVDTQYF
TGTGCCAGCAGCTTCGGACTAGCGGGGGGGAGGGTAGATACGCAGTATTTT
>TRBJ1-1|.|many|TRBV13
CASSETQNTEAFF
TGTGCCAGCAGCGAGACTCAGAACACTGAAGCTTTCTTT
>TRBJ1-5|TRBD1|.|TRBV19
CASSPLPGTGSNQPQHF
TGTGCCAGTAGTCCCCTTCCCGGGACAGGTAGTAATCAGCCCCAGCATTTT
>TRBJ2-7|.|many|TRBV20-1
CSADSGSSYEQYF
TGCAGTGCAGACTCAGGGAGCTCCTACGAGCAGTACTTC
>TRBJ2-6|.|few|TRBV27
CASSLGTEGANVLTF
TGTGCCAGCAGTCTCGGGACGGAGGGGGCCAACGTCCTGACTTTC
>TRBJ2-3|.|few|TRBV4-2
CASSQEIGALVDTQYF
TGTGCCAGCAGCCAAGAGATCGGGGCCCTCGTGGATACGCAGTATTTT
>TRBJ2-3|TRBD1|many|TRBV3-1
CASSQGWTGPDTQYF
TGTGCCAGCAGCCAGGGGTGGACAGGTCCAGATACGCAGTATTTT
>TRBJ2-3|TRBD2|many|TRBV7-9
CASRPPQASGRAVEGPDTQYF
TGTGCCAGCAGACCACCCCAGGCTAGCGGGAGGGCCGTGGAGGGCCCAGATACGCAGTATTTT
>TRBJ2-7|.|few|TRBV6-1
CASSESVYEQYF
TGTGCCAGCAGTGAATCAGTCTACGAGCAGTACTTC
>TRBJ1-1|TRBD1|.|TRBV12-3/TRBV12-4
CASSPITRQGPIANTEAFF
TGTGCCAGCAGCCCGATAACAAGACAGGGACCGATTGCGAACACTGAAGCCTTCTTT
>TRBJ2-7|.|many|TRBV20-1
CSARDQGGGEQYF
TGCAGTGCTAGGGACCAGGGAGGGGGCGAGCAGTACTTC
>TRBJ1-5|TRBD1|few|TRBV7-2
CASTLGTGLFQPQHF
TGTGCCAGCACCTTAGGGACAGGGCTTTTTCAGCCCCAGCATTTT
>TRBJ2-1|.|many|TRBV7-2
CASSLVFSGYNEQFF
TGTGCCAGCAGCTTAGTTTTTAGCGGCTACAATGAGCAGTTCTTC
>TRBJ1-4|TRBD1|.|TRBV18
CASSPRQGEKLFF
TGTGCCAGCTCACCTCGACAGGGAGAAAAACTGTTTTTT
>TRBJ2-7|TRBD2|many|TRBV7-2
CASSLGSGGYSYEQYF
TGTGCCAGCAGCCTCGGTAGCGGGGGGTACTCCTACGAGCAGTACTTC
>TRBJ2-7|TRBD1|many|TRBV15
CATSRVLRDRAHEQYF
TGTGCCACCAGCAGAGTCCTCCGGGACAGGGCCCACGAGCAGTACTTC
>TRBJ1-6|.|.|TRBV20-1
CSAREPGGNNSPLHF
TGCAGTGCTAGAGAGCCGGGAGGGAATAATTCACCCCTCCACTTT
>TRBJ2-1|.|many|TRBV7-9
CASSARDRRNEQFF
TGTGCCAGCAGCGCACGAGATAGGAGGAATGAGCAGTTCTTC
>TRBJ2-1|.|many|TRBV28
CASNPPPGLAYNEQFF
TGTGCCAGCAACCCCCCTCCGGGGCTAGCGTACAATGAGCAGTTCTTC
>TRBJ2-3|.|many|TRBV10-1
CASSDGDLTDTQYF
TGCGCCAGCAGTGATGGGGATTTGACAGATACGCAGTATTTT
>TRBJ1-2|.|few|TRBV7-6
CASSLTEGWGYGYTF
TGTGCCAGCAGCCTAACCGAGGGTTGGGGCTATGGCTACACCTTC
>TRBJ2-3|.|.|TRBV9
CASSVGAAKTDTQYF
TGTGCCAGCAGCGTAGGGGCGGCAAAAACAGATACGCAGTATTTT
>TRBJ1-2|.|few|TRBV7-6
CASSYQSNGYGYTF
TGTGCCAGCAGCTATCAAAGCAACGGCTATGGCTACACCTTC